This TCR beta chain is from a study of cytomegalovirus exposure and HLA in healthy donors. The ends lost 3 bases at V and 3 bases at J; junction bases unmatched: 7. CDR1 MNHEY and CDR2 SMNVEV come from the germline V gene (reference sequence). The CDR3 runs to 16 residues. Regarding the study as a whole: Most TCR sequences were uncommon, yet certain public TCRs appeared in many donors.

Note on this clone: Antigen specificity is unknown.

Sequencing was performed with immunoSEQ multiplex PCR; in TCRdb, only in-frame clones are kept and a portion is missing. The sample has tens of thousands of clones; roughly 93% are singletons. The J gene is TRBJ2-2, the V gene TRBV27; 7 bases align to TRBD2. The receptor comes from a woman under 30 in good health and CMV-seronegative. Input material: PBMCs. CDR3 nucleotide sequence: TGTGCCAGCAGTTTCCTGGGGAGGGGATACACCGGGGAGCTGTTTTTT. Its translation is CASSFLGRGYTGELFF.